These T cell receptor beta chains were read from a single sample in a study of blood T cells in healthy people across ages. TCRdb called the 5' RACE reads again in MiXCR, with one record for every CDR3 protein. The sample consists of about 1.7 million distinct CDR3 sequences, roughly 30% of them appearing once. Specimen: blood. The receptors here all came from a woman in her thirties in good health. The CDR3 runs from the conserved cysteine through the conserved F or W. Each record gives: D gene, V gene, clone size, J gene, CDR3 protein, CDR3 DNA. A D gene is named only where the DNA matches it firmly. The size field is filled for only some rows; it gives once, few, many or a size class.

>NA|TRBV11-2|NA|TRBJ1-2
CASSLEAIGAASNYGYTF
TGTGCCAGCAGCTTAGAAGCCATCGGGGCTGCTTCTAACTATGGCTACACCTTC
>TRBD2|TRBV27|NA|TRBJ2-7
CASSLSRSSGGPYYEQYF
TGTGCCAGCAGTTTATCGAGGTCTAGCGGGGGACCCTACTACGAGCAGTACTTC
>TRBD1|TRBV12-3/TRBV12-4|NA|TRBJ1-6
CASNLQGTDSPRHF
TGCGCCAGCAATCTACAGGGGACGGATTCACCCCGCCACTTT
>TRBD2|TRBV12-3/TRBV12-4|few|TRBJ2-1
CASSRPSGRVYNEQFF
TGTGCCAGCAGCCGCCCTAGCGGGAGGGTCTACAATGAGCAGTTCTTC
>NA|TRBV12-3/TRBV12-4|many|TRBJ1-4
CASSSTVLATNEKLFF
TGTGCCAGCAGTTCCACGGTACTTGCAACTAATGAAAAACTGTTTTTT
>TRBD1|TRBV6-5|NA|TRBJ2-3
CASSQPTGTGSDTQYF
TGTGCCAGCAGTCAACCGACCGGGACAGGCTCAGATACGCAGTATTTT
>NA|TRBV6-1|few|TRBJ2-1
CASISGLNSYNEQFF
TGTGCCAGCATAAGCGGGCTGAACTCCTACAATGAGCAGTTCTTC
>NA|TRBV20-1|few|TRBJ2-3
CSASDLIDTQYF
TGCAGTGCTAGCGATCTTATAGATACGCAGTATTTT
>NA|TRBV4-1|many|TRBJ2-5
CASSQSGTQQETQYF
TGCGCCAGCAGCCAATCCGGGACACAGCAAGAGACCCAGTACTTC
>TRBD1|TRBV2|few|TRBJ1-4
CASRPGDSPTNEKLFF
TGTGCCAGCAGGCCCGGGGACAGCCCAACTAATGAAAAACTGTTTTTT
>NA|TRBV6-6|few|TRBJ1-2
CASSYSTGEAYGYTF
TGTGCCAGCAGTTACTCGACGGGAGAAGCCTATGGCTACACCTTC